A single sample gave rise to the 16 T cell receptor beta chains below, sequenced in a study of Graves' ophthalmopathy and Graves' hyperthyroidism. The TCR beta CDR3 regions underwent amplification from RNA transcripts. Amplification began with first-round RT-PCR using HTBI primers, then second-round multiplex PCR was performed. TCRdb fed the multiplex PCR reads into MiXCR, producing one record per CDR3 protein. The data show 680,000 or so distinct CDR3 sequences, around a fifth seen once. Sample: peripheral blood. The receptors come from a woman between 18 and 30 years old with stable Graves' hyperthyroidism. Some clones in this sample may be carry-over from other donors' samples.

V and J are TRBV6-1 and TRBJ1-1, with TRBD1 identical over 9 bases. V shed 6 bases, J shed 1 base, and the junction held 3 bases outside the gene matches. Germline values: CDR1 MNHNS, CDR2 SASEGT. This CDR3 spans 14 amino acids. The CDR3 bases are TGTGCCAGCAGACAGGGGGCGAGGAACACTGAAGCTTTCTTT. Amino acids: CASRQGARNTEAFF.

This clonotype occurred many times. This chain joins TRBV27 and TRBJ1-1; D may be TRBD1 (5 bases). The V end lost 5 bases, the J end lost 2 bases, and 21 bases lay between the germline ends. The CDR3 is made up of 17 amino acids. Germline CDR1 reads MNHEY; CDR2 reads SMNVEV (reference sequence). CDR3 coding DNA: TGTGCCAGCAGTCATATGCGGGACGGAGGAAAAAACACTGAAGCTTTCTTT. Its protein is CASSHMRDGGKNTEAFF.

As for this clonotype: It may be a read error: a sequence one base away is much more abundant. The chain recombines TRBV6-1 with TRBJ1-3; 9 bases match TRBD1. This CDR3 has 15 amino acids. Germline CDR1 reads MNHNS; CDR2 reads SASEGT. V lost 7 bases, J lost 2 bases, and 6 bases stayed unmatched. The CDR3 spells CASKRQGVTGNTIYF. The CDR3 coding sequence is TGTGCCAGCAAACGACAGGGGGTCACTGGAAACACCATATATTTT.

This clonotype was observed many times. The chain links TRBV7-6 to TRBJ1-5; 7 positions agree with TRBD1. This CDR3 contains 15 residues. The germline CDR1 and CDR2 sequences are SGHVS and FNYEAQ. The ends lost 1 base at V and 6 bases at J; junction bases unmatched: 6. In DNA, the CDR3 is TGTGCCAGCAGCTTAGGAGGAGGGGGCAGTCAGCCCCAGCATTTT. Amino acid sequence: CASSLGGGGSQPQHF. Full variable domain (outside the CDR3, taken from reference TRBV7-6 and TRBJ1-5): GAGVSQSPRYKVTKRGQDVALRCDPISGHVSLYWYRQALGQGPEFLTYFNYEAQQDKSGLPNDRFSAERPEGSISTLTIQRTEQRDSAMYRCASSLGGGGSQPQHFGDGTRLSIL.

This clonotype was seen many times. This rearrangement joins TRBV12-3 or TRBV12-4 to TRBJ1-5; the D gene is possibly TRBD1 (5 bases). CDR3 length: 14 amino acids. Trimming pared 3 bases from V and 2 bases from J, leaving 8 bases between. CDR3 sequence reads: CASSFTGRNQPQHF. CDR3 coding DNA: TGTGCCAGCAGTTTTACAGGACGCAATCAGCCCCAGCATTTT.

This clonotype was recorded at least ten times. This chain joins TRBV11-2 and TRBJ1-3; possibly TRBD1 for D (5 bases). The V end lost 1 base, the J end lost 0 bases, and 10 bases lay between the germline ends. Germline V gene data show CDR1 as SGHAT and CDR2 as FQNNGV. This CDR3 contains 16 residues. The CDR3 region has the DNA TGTGCCAGCAGCTTAGGAGGGGCCCGCTCTGGAAACACCATATATTTT. Translated, it gives CASSLGGARSGNTIYF.

This clonotype was seen a few times. CDR3 DNA sequence: TGCAGTGCTAGTATCAGATCCTACGAGCAGTACTTC. This sequence encodes CSASIRSYEQYF. The rearrangement links TRBV20-1 to TRBJ2-7; the D is unclear. The germline CDR1 and CDR2 sequences are DFQATT and SNEGSKA (reference sequence). V lost 3 bases and J 1 base, leaving 7 bases between the germline ends. CDR3 length: 12 amino acids.

This clonotype occurred many times. V gene TRBV7-9 combines with J gene TRBJ2-7; no definite D call. V was cut by 0 bases and J by 0 bases, with 12 bases left in between. The CDR3 spans 16 residues. The germline CDR1 and CDR2 sequences are SEHNR and FQNEAQ (reference sequence). CDR3 DNA: TGTGCCAGCAGCTTAGCTGTGGGTGATAGCTCCTACGAGCAGTACTTC. It translates to CASSLAVGDSSYEQYF.

V is TRBV4-1 and J is TRBJ1-2; D gene unclear. The V gene's germline CDR1 is MGHRA and CDR2 YSYEKL. V lost 1 base, J lost 4 bases, and 10 bases lay in between. The CDR3 runs to 14 residues. CDR3 residues: CASSQVYLGYGYTF. The CDR3 DNA follows: TGCGCCAGCAGCCAAGTGTACTTAGGCTATGGCTACACCTTC.

The rearrangement joins TRBV5-6 to TRBJ1-1; 9 positions match TRBD1. The CDR3 spans 15 residues. Germline assignment: CDR1 SGHDT and CDR2 YYEEEE. V was clipped by 4 bases and J by 6 bases; unmatched bases: 10. CDR3 amino acids: CASSPRDRVYSEAFF. The CDR3 DNA reads TGTGCCAGCAGCCCCCGGGACAGGGTCTACTCTGAAGCTTTCTTT.

This rearrangement joins TRBV2 to TRBJ1-5; a weak D match, TRBD1 (5 bases). This CDR3 spans 15 amino acids. The V end was cut by 7 bases, the J end by 4 bases, with 17 bases between. CDR1 is SNHLY and CDR2 is FYNNEI in the germline V gene. Written as DNA, the CDR3 is TGTGCCAGCATCCCGCTGGGGGGGGGTAATCAGCCCCAGCATTTT. It translates to CASIPLGGGNQPQHF.

This clonotype has a count of ten or more. The V gene is TRBV9, the J gene TRBJ2-5; 11 bases are a match to TRBD2. This CDR3 is 14 amino acids long. The junction had 6 bases not matched to a gene; V was cut back by 4 bases and J by 7 bases. Germline CDR1 is SGDLS and CDR2 is YYNGEE. In DNA, the CDR3 is TGTGCCAGCAGCCCCAGTAGCGGGGGGGGGACCCAGTACTTC. It codes for CASSPSSGGGTQYF.

Only a few counts were recorded for this clonotype. The rearrangement joins TRBV6-5 to TRBJ2-7; D not certain. Trimming pared 0 bases from V and 1 base from J, leaving 10 bases between. The CDR3 runs to 15 residues. Germline V CDR1 and CDR2: MNHEY, SVGAGI. The CDR3 protein is CASSYSIGPSYEQYF. The CDR3 region has the DNA TGTGCCAGCAGTTACTCGATAGGGCCGTCCTACGAGCAGTACTTC.

Many counts were recorded for this clonotype. The J gene is TRBJ2-7, the V gene TRBV5-1; D is unclear. The CDR3 is 12 residues long. CDR1 SGHRS and CDR2 YFSETQ come from the germline V gene. The V end was cut by 5 bases, the J end by 4 bases, with 10 bases between. Written as DNA, the CDR3 is TGCGCCAGCAGAAAGGCAGGATACGAGCAGTACTTC. Protein product: CASRKAGYEQYF.

This clonotype was counted ten times or more. The chain has TRBV14 and TRBJ1-2; TRBD1 might be the D (5 bases). V lost 1 base, J lost 0 bases, and 9 bases lay in between. There are 15 residues in the CDR3. The V gene's germline CDR1 is SGHDN and CDR2 FVKESK. CDR3 bases: TGTGCCAGCAGCCAAGTTCAGGGTGCTAACTATGGCTACACCTTC. Translating it yields CASSQVQGANYGYTF.

The gene calls are TRBV14 and TRBJ2-7; possible D gene TRBD2, 6 bases. The CDR3 consists of 12 residues. CDR1 is SGHDN, CDR2 FVKESK, per germline. V was shortened by 8 bases and J by 4 bases, with 12 bases between the two germline ends. The CDR3 bases are TGTGCCAGCCGGGGGTCGGCGTACGAGCAGTACTTC. This translates into CASRGSAYEQYF.